This TCR beta chain was found in a study of blood T cell repertoires in COVID-19. V was shortened by 0 bases and J by 6 bases, with 6 bases between the two germline ends. CDR1 and CDR2 from the germline V gene are MNHEY and SVGAGI. This CDR3 comprises 13 residues. This clone occurred once. Original analysis: Amplification with reference gene primers provided the estimates of nucleated cell counts. The repertoire was sequenced with immunoSEQ multiplex PCR; TCRdb's copy has only in-frame clones and lacks some. The V and J calls and the clone size are those of that table, but D and trimming were determined from the DNA. This table holds some 180,000 clones, 85% to 90% found once.

The V gene is TRBV6-5, the J gene TRBJ1-5; D is unresolved. Sample: peripheral blood. This clonotype originated in a man in his 70s with active or convalescent COVID-19. The CDR3 here is CASSYSRVQPQHF. The CDR3 DNA sequence: TGTGCCAGCAGTTACTCACGGGTTCAGCCCCAGCATTTT.